Following are 11 T cell receptor beta chains from one sample sequenced in a study of shared clonotypes between healthy human individuals. Repertoires were generated with immunoSEQ multiplex PCR, while TCRdb's copy carries only in-frame clones and drops some. The sample shows more than 900,000 clones, approximately 80% of them seen only once. Input material: memory CD4+ T cells from PBMCs. Subset noted: CD45RA-negative fraction. The receptors come from a man between 18 and 35 years old in good health. Some clones in this sample may be carry-over from other donors' samples.

V gene TRBV7-2 combines with J gene TRBJ2-5; maybe TRBD1 (6 bases). Germline lookup yields CDR1 SGHTA and CDR2 FQGNSA. The V gene lost 4 bases and the J gene lost 5 bases, with 20 bases spanning the gap. The CDR3 runs to 16 residues. The CDR3 region is CASSSTKNRVAETQYF. Here the CDR3 DNA reads TGTGCCAGCAGCTCAACAAAGAACAGGGTTGCGGAGACCCAGTACTTC.

Concerning this clone itself: Other DNA sequences in this sample translate to the same CDR3. The CDR3 coding sequence is TGTGCCAGCAGTTTCGGCGGGGCTAATGAAAAACTGTTTTTT. This gives the protein CASSFGGANEKLFF. This chain links TRBV28 with TRBJ1-4; D not certain. The CDR3 covers 14 residues. The V end lost 3 bases, the J end lost 3 bases, and 8 bases lay between the germline ends. Germline-derived CDR1 and CDR2 are MDHEN and SYDVKM.

The chain employs TRBV7-2 and TRBJ1-3; D may be TRBD1 (5 bases). This CDR3 is built from 16 residues. The V end lost 2 bases, the J end lost 3 bases, and 14 bases lay between the germline ends. The germline CDR1 and CDR2 sequences are SGHTA and FQGNSA. The CDR3 nucleotides read TGTGCCAGCAGCTTAATCGTATGGGGCTATGGAAACACCATATATTTT. Translated: CASSLIVWGYGNTIYF.

This clone was seen more than once but under ten times. The chain is built from TRBV27 and TRBJ1-2; weak D call: TRBD1 (5 bases). Germline loops: CDR1 MNHEY, CDR2 SMNVEV (reference sequence). This CDR3 comprises 14 residues. V dropped 5 bases and J dropped 8 bases, with 18 bases sitting between them. The CDR3: CASSPRGPLWGYTF. The CDR3 bases are TGTGCCAGCAGTCCACGGGGCCCGTTATGGGGCTACACCTTC.

The rearrangement joins TRBV2 to TRBJ2-7, with D possibly matching TRBD1 (6 bases). The germline V and J ends were trimmed by 4 bases and 3 bases, with 16 bases remaining between them. Per germline, CDR1 SNHLY and CDR2 FYNNEI. The CDR3 is 15 amino acids. In nucleotides, the CDR3 is TGTGCCAGCAGTGCAGTACAGGGACCCAGCTACGAGCAGTACTTC. Translating it yields CASSAVQGPSYEQYF.

This clone was counted once. The rearrangement uses TRBV30 and TRBJ1-1; unclear D gene. With 5 bases removed from V and 4 bases from J, the gap between germline ends came to 11 bases. The CDR3 is made up of 12 amino acids. Germline values: CDR1 GTSNPN, CDR2 SVGIG (reference sequence). The CDR3 reads CAWGIRSTEAFF. CDR3 nucleotides: TGTGCCTGGGGGATTCGGAGCACTGAAGCTTTCTTT.

The V gene is TRBV7-2, the J gene TRBJ2-5, with 11 bases lining up with TRBD2. V shed 5 bases, J shed 7 bases, and the junction held 12 bases outside the gene matches. This CDR3 contains 16 residues. Looked up from germline, CDR1 is SGHTA and CDR2 is FQGNSA. CDR3 amino acids: CASSPMVLAGVMTQYF. The CDR3 region has the DNA TGTGCCAGCAGCCCTATGGTACTAGCGGGAGTTATGACCCAGTACTTC.

The chain has TRBV7-2 and TRBJ1-3, with D tentatively TRBD1 (5 bases). In germline, CDR1 is SGHTA, CDR2 FQGNSA. Trimming shortened V by 5 bases and J by 2 bases, and 7 bases separated the two germline ends. There are 13 residues in the CDR3. The CDR3 region has the DNA TGTGCCAGCAGCACGACAGCTGGAAACACCATATATTTT. It specifies CASSTTAGNTIYF.

The chain joins TRBV7-9 to TRBJ1-2; TRBD1 agrees at 8 bases. Germline assignment: CDR1 SEHNR and CDR2 FQNEAQ (reference sequence). This CDR3 contains 11 residues. Unmatched junction bases numbered 1, after V lost 5 bases and J lost 8 bases. Here the CDR3 DNA reads TGTGCCAGCAGCGACAGGGGCGGCTACACCTTC. Protein: CASSDRGGYTF.

The table lists this clone with many counts. The chain links TRBV13 to TRBJ1-2, with a possible D match to TRBD1 (5 bases). CDR3 length: 14 residues. Germline CDR1 is PRHDT and CDR2 is FYEKMQ (reference sequence). V was shortened by 4 bases and J by 1 base, with 10 bases between the two germline ends. The CDR3 coding sequence is TGTGCCAGCAGCTCGATCGACAGTAACTATGGCTACACCTTC. Encoded protein: CASSSIDSNYGYTF. The entire variable domain, with the rest obtained from reference TRBV13 and TRBJ1-2, is as follows: AAGVIQSPRHLIKEKRETATLKCYPIPRHDTVYWYQQGPGQDPQFLISFYEKMQSDKGSIPDRFSAQQFSDYHSELNMSSLELGDSALYFCASSSIDSNYGYTFGSGTRLTVV.

This chain links TRBV2 with TRBJ2-2; 10 positions match TRBD2. V trimming: 2 bases; J trimming: 4 bases; junction bases outside the gene matches: 4. The length of the CDR3 is 16 residues. The germline V gene encodes CDR1 SNHLY and CDR2 FYNNEI. The CDR3 is CASSEQGLALTGELFF. The CDR3, as DNA: TGTGCCAGCAGTGAACAGGGACTAGCGCTCACCGGGGAGCTGTTTTTT.